What follows are 2 T cell receptor beta chains derived from one specimen sequenced in a study of spatial heterogeneity in lung cancer. The time point denotes: sample taken at primary tumor resection. These receptors have no identified antigens. Using its own MiXCR run on the 5' RACE reads, TCRdb lists one record per CDR3 protein. The data contain approximately 12,000 distinct CDR3 sequences, around 10% of them singletons. General study results and limits: For expanded intratumoral alpha and beta TCRs, counts tracked tumor mutation counts.

The material was lung tumor tissue, obtained at surgery. The receptors stem from a female donor with early-stage non-small cell lung cancer.

By sample fraction, this clonotype is medium-sized (0.01 to 0.1%). The gene calls are TRBV12-3 or TRBV12-4 and TRBJ2-2; no reliable D call. Trimming took off 5 bases at V and 2 bases at J, with 21 bases between the two ends. The CDR3 spans 18 residues. The DNA of the CDR3 is TGTGCCAGCAGTCCCCGGGTACGCATCAAAAATAACACCGGGGAGCTGTTTTTT. It codes for CASSPRVRIKNNTGELFF.

At least ten counts were recorded for this clonotype. The chain recombines TRBV12-3 or TRBV12-4 with TRBJ2-5; D is perhaps TRBD2 (6 bases). The CDR3 totals 12 residues. The germline V and J ends were trimmed by 4 bases and 3 bases, with 6 bases remaining between them. The CDR3, as DNA: TGTGCCAGCAGTTGGGGGGAAGAGACCCAGTACTTC. It translates to CASSWGEETQYF.